The source of this TCR beta chain is a study of blood T cells in healthy people across ages. The count of this clonotype is one. The germline V and J ends were trimmed by 1 base and 3 bases, with 10 bases remaining between them. CDR3 length: 14 residues. CDR1 and CDR2 (germline): DFQATT, SNEGSKA (reference sequence). For the second PCR, which ran for roughly 7 to 11 cycles, a sample-barcoded 5' primer and a J-beta primer mix were used. Researchers report that a template-switch adaptor with 12 random nucleotides tagged each cDNA molecule. In TCRdb, the 5' RACE reads were re-called with MiXCR into one record per CDR3 protein. The profile covers fewer than 700,000 distinct CDR3 sequences, with 45% to 55% appearing a single time and about 26% taken by the ten largest.

V and J are TRBV20-1 and TRBJ2-1; D is unresolved. The specimen was blood. This clonotype was obtained from a man of 80 years or more in good health. The CDR3 DNA reads TGCAGTGCTAGAGTTAGTGGGGACTACAATGAGCAGTTCTTC. This encodes CSARVSGDYNEQFF.